These 15 T cell receptor beta chains share one sample of origin, sequenced in a study of T cell changes during pregnancy in multiple sclerosis (dated by TCRdb to 2018 to 2020). Library method: the immunoSEQ multiplex PCR assay. Drawn from immuneACCESS, this table holds only the in-frame rearrangements with V and J called that TCRdb kept. Clones are partly lost; checked studies trace under half to an unresolved V gene and leave the rest unexplained. The sample has 95,000 to 150,000 clones on record, approximately 93% of them singletons. Of the sample, approximately 6.2% falls within the top ten clones. The sample consisted of peripheral blood, taken before pregnancy. These receptors were collected from a female donor with multiple sclerosis, enrolled in a pregnancy study.

The rearrangement uses TRBV7-6 and TRBJ2-2; possible D gene TRBD1, 5 bases. Trimming removed 5 bases from V and 2 bases from J, with 12 bases in between. This CDR3 contains 15 residues. In germline, CDR1 is SGHVS, CDR2 FNYEAQ. CDR3 region: CASSPLRGNTGELFF. CDR3 coding DNA: TGTGCCAGCAGCCCTCTTAGGGGAAACACCGGGGAGCTGTTTTTT.

V is TRBV19 and J is TRBJ2-1; 12 bases fit TRBD2. V shed 5 bases and J 8 bases; nucleotides not matched to a gene: 7. In germline, CDR1 is LNHDA, CDR2 SQIVND (reference sequence). The CDR3 length is 15 residues. The CDR3, as DNA: TGTGCCAGTAGTGACCCTAGCGGGAGGGCGGATGAGCAGTTCTTC. Translated: CASSDPSGRADEQFF.

The chain carries TRBV5-8 and TRBJ2-7; D might be TRBD2 (7 bases). The V gene's germline CDR1 is SGHTS and CDR2 YDEGEE. Deletions cut 1 base from V and 0 bases from J, with 14 bases between. The CDR3 totals 16 residues. The DNA of the CDR3 is TGTGCCAGCAGCTTGCTCCCGGGGGGCCTCTCCTACGAGCAGTACTTC. Its translation: CASSLLPGGLSYEQYF.

The chain combines TRBV27 with TRBJ1-2; weak D call: TRBD1 (5 bases). The CDR3 is 14 residues long. Looked up from germline, CDR1 is MNHEY and CDR2 is SMNVEV (reference sequence). The V end was cut by 5 bases, the J end by 8 bases, with 18 bases between. The chain's CDR3 is CASSLKGRGGGYTF. The CDR3 coding sequence is TGTGCCAGCAGTCTGAAGGGGCGAGGTGGCGGCTACACCTTC.

This chain joins TRBV11-2 and TRBJ2-7, with D perhaps matching TRBD2 (6 bases). Germline V gene data show CDR1 as SGHAT and CDR2 as FQNNGV. Trimming took 5 bases from V and 6 from J, leaving 20 bases between them. This CDR3 region has 15 residues. In DNA, the CDR3 is TGTGCCAGCAGCACCGCGTGGGCTCCGGAGGGCGAGCAGTACTTC. Its translation is CASSTAWAPEGEQYF.

The chain employs TRBV9 and TRBJ2-2; D is perhaps TRBD1 (6 bases). The CDR3 is 14 amino acids. Germline CDR1 and CDR2: SGDLS and YYNGEE. The V end was cut by 3 bases, the J end by 13 bases, with 19 bases between. CDR3: CASSAPRGREVLFF. The CDR3 nucleotides are TGTGCCAGCAGCGCCCCTAGGGGGAGAGAGGTGCTGTTTTTT. Full variable domain (outside the CDR3, taken from reference TRBV9 and TRBJ2-2): DSGVTQTPKHLITATGQRVTLRCSPRSGDLSVYWYQQSLDQGLQFLIQYYNGEERAKGNILERFSAQQFPDLHSELNLSSLELGDSALYFCASSAPRGREVLFFGEGSRLTVL.

V and J are TRBV5-1 and TRBJ2-2; 11 nucleotides line up with TRBD2. The length of the CDR3 is 16 residues. The V segment lost 4 bases and the J segment 1 base; nucleotides outside the gene matches: 3. The germline CDR1 and CDR2 sequences are SGHRS and YFSETQ. The CDR3 DNA is TGCGCCAGCAGCCCCGGGACTAGCGGGAACACCGGGGAGCTGTTTTTT. Encoded protein: CASSPGTSGNTGELFF. Combining the CDR3 with reference TRBV5-1 and TRBJ2-2 gives the whole variable domain KAGVTQTPRYLIKTRGQQVTLSCSPISGHRSVSWYQQTPGQGLQFLFEYFSETQRNKGNFPGRFSGRQFSNSRSEMNVSTLELGDSALYLCASSPGTSGNTGELFFGEGSRLTVL.

In DNA form, the CDR3 reads TGCGCCAGCAGCTTTGACAGGATCCAAGAGACCCAGTACTTC. Translating it yields CASSFDRIQETQYF. The V gene is TRBV5-1, the J gene TRBJ2-5, with a tentative D call TRBD1 (6 bases). CDR1 and CDR2 (germline): SGHRS, YFSETQ. The CDR3 runs 14 residues. V lost 2 bases and J lost 1, with 9 bases in between.

The rearrangement links TRBV5-4 to TRBJ2-7; 13 nucleotides match TRBD2. The germline V gene encodes CDR1 SGHNT and CDR2 YYREEE (reference sequence). The CDR3 contains 15 residues. Trimming at V came to 4 bases and at J to 6 bases, leaving 7 bases not matched to a gene. CDR3 residues: CASSAELAGGLEQYF. CDR3 DNA: TGTGCCAGCAGCGCGGAACTAGCGGGGGGGCTCGAGCAGTACTTC.

The V and J genes are TRBV30 and TRBJ1-3; no firm D call. The germline V gene encodes CDR1 GTSNPN and CDR2 SVGIG (reference sequence). This CDR3 is built from 16 residues. The V gene lost 0 bases and the J gene lost 0 bases, with 12 bases spanning the gap. This CDR3 reads CAWSVDWIDSGNTIYF. The CDR3 DNA reads TGTGCCTGGAGTGTTGACTGGATTGACTCTGGAAACACCATATATTTT.

The CDR3 reads CAWTSGGHTIYF. The CDR3 DNA follows: TGTGCCTGGACCTCGGGGGGGCACACCATATATTTT. This sequence joins TRBV30 and TRBJ1-3; possible D gene TRBD1, 6 bases. With 4 bases removed from V and 8 bases from J, the gap between germline ends came to 12 bases. This CDR3 region has 12 residues. Germline V gene data show CDR1 as GTSNPN and CDR2 as SVGIG (reference sequence).

The chain combines TRBV27 with TRBJ2-7; TRBD2 agrees at 9 bases. Germline V gene data show CDR1 as MNHEY and CDR2 as SMNVEV (reference sequence). V shed 0 bases, J shed 4 bases, and the junction held 7 bases outside the gene matches. The CDR3 sequence is 16 residues long. The CDR3 DNA sequence: TGTGCCAGCAGTTTATCAGGGCGGGAGGGCCGTTACGAGCAGTACTTC. It specifies CASSLSGREGRYEQYF.

The genes are TRBV27 and TRBJ2-7; possibly TRBD2 for D (5 bases). CDR1 is MNHEY, CDR2 SMNVEV, per germline (reference sequence). V lost 3 bases, J lost 0 bases, and 12 bases lay in between. The CDR3 loop spans 15 amino acids. The DNA for the CDR3 is TGTGCCAGCAGTTTTGCGGGTCTTAGCTCCTACGAGCAGTACTTC. Translated, it gives CASSFAGLSSYEQYF.

The genes are TRBV7-9 and TRBJ2-3; D remains unclear. CDR1 SEHNR and CDR2 FQNEAQ come from the germline V gene (reference sequence). The V end lost 7 bases, the J end lost 5 bases, and 7 bases lay between the germline ends. The CDR3 runs to 11 residues. CDR3 DNA: TGTGCCAGCAACTCCCAAGATACGCAGTATTTT. It specifies CASNSQDTQYF.

The chain links TRBV19 to TRBJ1-2; D is unresolved. The CDR3 spans 13 residues. V was pared by 3 bases and J by 1 base, with 6 bases between. Germline V gene data show CDR1 as LNHDA and CDR2 as SQIVND (reference sequence). The CDR3 DNA is TGTGCCAGTAGTATCTCAGATAACTATGGCTACACCTTC. Protein sequence: CASSISDNYGYTF.